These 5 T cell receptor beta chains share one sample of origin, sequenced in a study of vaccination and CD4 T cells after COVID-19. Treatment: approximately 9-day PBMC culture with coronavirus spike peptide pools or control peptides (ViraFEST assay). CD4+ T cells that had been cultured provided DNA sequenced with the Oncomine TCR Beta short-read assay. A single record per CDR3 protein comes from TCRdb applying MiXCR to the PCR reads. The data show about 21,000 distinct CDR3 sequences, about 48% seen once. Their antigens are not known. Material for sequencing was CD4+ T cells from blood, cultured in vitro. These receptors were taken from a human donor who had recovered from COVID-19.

Here the CDR3 DNA reads TGTGCCAGCAGCATTTTACAGGGGCCCGGTCTAGCTTTCTTT. This gives the protein CASSILQGPGLAFF. This sequence joins TRBV7-2 and TRBJ1-1; 7 bases match TRBD1. The V gene's germline CDR1 is SGHTA and CDR2 FQGNSA. The V and J ends lost 5 bases and 10 bases, in that order; junction bases with no gene match: 13. This CDR3 region has 14 residues.

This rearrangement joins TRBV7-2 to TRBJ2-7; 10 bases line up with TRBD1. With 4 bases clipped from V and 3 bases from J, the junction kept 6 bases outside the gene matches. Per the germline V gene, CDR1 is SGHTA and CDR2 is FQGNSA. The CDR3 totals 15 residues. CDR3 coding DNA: TGTGCCAGCAGCTCCTGGACAGGGGGGAGCTACGAGCAGTACTTC. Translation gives CASSSWTGGSYEQYF. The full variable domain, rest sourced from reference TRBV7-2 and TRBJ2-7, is GAGVSQSPSNKVTEKGKDVELRCDPISGHTALYWYRQSLGQGLEFLIYFQGNSAPDKSGLPSDRFSAERTGGSVSTLTIQRTQQEDSAVYLCASSSWTGGSYEQYFGPGTRLTVT.

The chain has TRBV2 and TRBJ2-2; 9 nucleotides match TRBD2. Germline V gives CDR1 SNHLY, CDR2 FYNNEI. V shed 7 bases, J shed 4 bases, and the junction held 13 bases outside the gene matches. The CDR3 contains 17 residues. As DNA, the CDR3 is TGTGCCAGCACGGGGGCTCGGCTAGCGGGGTTCACCGGGGAGCTGTTTTTT. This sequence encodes CASTGARLAGFTGELFF.

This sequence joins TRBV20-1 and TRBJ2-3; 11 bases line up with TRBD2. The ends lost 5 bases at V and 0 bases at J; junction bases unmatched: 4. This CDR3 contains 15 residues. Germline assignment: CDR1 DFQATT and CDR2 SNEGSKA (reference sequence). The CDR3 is CSALAGGSSTDTQYF. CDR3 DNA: TGCAGTGCTCTAGCGGGGGGAAGTAGCACAGATACGCAGTATTTT.

The CDR3: CASSITSNYGYTF. The CDR3 bases are TGTGCCAGCAGCATCACAAGTAACTATGGCTACACCTTC. V and J are TRBV5-5 and TRBJ1-2; D is unresolved. There are 13 residues in the CDR3. The germline V and J ends were trimmed by 4 bases and 1 base, with 8 bases remaining between them. Germline V lookup: CDR1 SGHKS, CDR2 YYEKEE (reference sequence). The full variable domain, rest sourced from reference TRBV5-5 and TRBJ1-2, is DAGVTQSPTHLIKTRGQQVTLRCSPISGHKSVSWYQQVLGQGPQFIFQYYEKEERGRGNFPDRFSARQFPNYSSELNVNALLLGDSALYLCASSITSNYGYTFGSGTRLTVV.